The 18 T cell receptor beta chains reported below all come from one sample, sequenced in a study of blood T cell repertoires in COVID-19. Sequencing was performed with immunoSEQ multiplex PCR; in TCRdb, only in-frame clones are kept and a portion is missing. The profile shows about 39,000 clones, over 75% of them singletons. Sequenced material: peripheral blood. The receptors here all came from a human donor in a cohort sampled during active or convalescent COVID-19. The donor label of this sample is uncertain.

The chain is built from TRBV3-1 (or the pseudogene TRBV3-2) and TRBJ2-1, with D perhaps matching TRBD2 (5 bases). Trimming took off 1 base at V and 4 bases at J, with 14 bases between the two ends. Per germline, CDR1 LGHDT and CDR2 YNNKEL (reference sequence). The CDR3 loop spans 16 amino acids. CDR3 in DNA: TGTGCCAGCAGCCAAGGGACTGTCGTTCGTTACAATGAGCAGTTCTTC. It encodes CASSQGTVVRYNEQFF.

The rearrangement links TRBV5-1 to TRBJ1-2; 7 nucleotides agree with TRBD1. CDR1 and CDR2 (germline): SGHRS, YFSETQ. The CDR3 loop spans 14 amino acids. V shed 4 bases, J shed 4 bases, and the junction held 7 bases outside the gene matches. CDR3 region: CASSTDRVGYGYTF. In DNA form, the CDR3 reads TGCGCCAGCAGCACTGACAGGGTTGGCTATGGCTACACCTTC.

The chain is built from TRBV6-5 and TRBJ1-1; no clear D gene. Germline assignment: CDR1 MNHEY and CDR2 SVGAGI. The CDR3 is 13 amino acids. V gave up 6 bases and J gave up 3 bases, with 11 bases separating them. The CDR3 spells CASRFGQDTEAFF. CDR3 bases: TGTGCCAGCAGATTCGGCCAGGACACTGAAGCTTTCTTT.

DNA for the CDR3: TGTGCCAGCAGTCGGACTCATACCCAAGAGACCCAGTACTTC. It yields the protein CASSRTHTQETQYF. The V and J genes are TRBV7-2 and TRBJ2-5, with D tentatively TRBD2 (5 bases). Trimming stripped 6 bases from V and 1 base from J, with 12 bases between. The CDR3 is made up of 14 amino acids. Germline values: CDR1 SGHTA, CDR2 FQGNSA.

This chain links TRBV3-1 (or the pseudogene TRBV3-2) with TRBJ2-1; a possible D gene is TRBD2 (6 bases). Germline CDR1 and CDR2: LGHDT and YNNKEL (reference sequence). V dropped 0 bases and J dropped 5 bases, with 8 bases sitting between them. This CDR3 region has 14 residues. CDR3 DNA sequence: TGTGCCAGCAGCCAAGAGGGACTTAACAATGAGCAGTTCTTC. Translation gives CASSQEGLNNEQFF.

Concerning this clone itself: The junction and the germline gene differ at one end; a read error may be behind it. The genes are TRBV18 and TRBJ1-1; no clear D. Germline V gives CDR1 KGHSH, CDR2 LQKENI. The CDR3 is made up of 13 amino acids. CDR3 DNA sequence: TGTGCCAGCTCACCACCTGATCCTACTGGAGCTTTCTTT. This encodes CASSPPDPTGAFF.

The rearrangement uses TRBV9 and TRBJ2-2, with 7 bases identical to TRBD2. The CDR3 is made up of 13 amino acids. The V segment lost 10 bases and the J segment 1 base; nucleotides outside the gene matches: 4. In germline, CDR1 is SGDLS, CDR2 YYNGEE. CDR3 in amino acids: CASERGNTGELFF. The CDR3 nucleotides are TGTGCCTCGGAGCGGGGGAACACCGGGGAGCTGTTTTTT. Full variable domain (rest looked up from reference TRBV9 and TRBJ2-2): DSGVTQTPKHLITATGQRVTLRCSPRSGDLSVYWYQQSLDQGLQFLIQYYNGEERAKGNILERFSAQQFPDLHSELNLSSLELGDSALYFCASERGNTGELFFGEGSRLTVL.

V gene TRBV6-5 combines with J gene TRBJ2-2, with 7 nucleotides matching TRBD1. Per germline, CDR1 MNHEY and CDR2 SVGAGI. V shed 6 bases and J 4 bases; nucleotides not matched to a gene: 8. This CDR3 spans 15 amino acids. DNA for the CDR3: TGTGCCAGCAGGGTTGGGCAGGGGGTCACCGGGGAGCTGTTTTTT. This encodes CASRVGQGVTGELFF.

The chain employs TRBV5-5 and TRBJ1-3, with 8 bases aligning to TRBD1. This CDR3 is built from 17 residues. CDR1 is SGHKS, CDR2 YYEKEE, per germline (reference sequence). Germline trimming cut 4 bases from V and 0 bases from J; bases unmatched to any gene: 9. Written as DNA, the CDR3 is TGTGCCAGCAGCGTCGACAGGGGATTGAGCTCTGGAAACACCATATATTTT. This translates into CASSVDRGLSSGNTIYF.

The chain employs TRBV11-3 and TRBJ2-4; 11 bases map to TRBD2. J was trimmed by 5 bases and V by 7 bases; bases with no gene match: 1. This CDR3 has 13 residues. CDR1 and CDR2 (germline): SGHNT, YENEEA. CDR3 DNA: TGTGCCAGCACGGGACTAGCGGAAAACATTCAGTACTTC. Translating it yields CASTGLAENIQYF.

In its sample, this clone was seen a few times. V gene TRBV6-2 or TRBV6-3 combines with J gene TRBJ2-1; a possible D gene is TRBD2 (6 bases). Germline V CDR1 and CDR2: MNHEY, SVGEGT. The CDR3 is 15 amino acids. Trimming shortened V by 5 bases and J by 0 bases, and 11 bases separated the two germline ends. Written as DNA, the CDR3 is TGTGCCAGCAGTGGCCAGGGAGGCTCCTACAATGAGCAGTTCTTC. It encodes CASSGQGGSYNEQFF.

The chain uses TRBV6-2 or TRBV6-3 and TRBJ2-7; D remains unclear. CDR1 and CDR2 from the germline V gene are MNHEY and SVGEGT. Trimming stripped 4 bases from V and 3 bases from J, with 7 bases between. The CDR3 has 12 residues. The CDR3 is CASSSSGYEQYF. The CDR3 bases are TGTGCCAGCAGTTCATCGGGCTACGAGCAGTACTTC.

V is TRBV6-5 and J is TRBJ1-1; tentatively, D is TRBD1 (6 bases). The CDR3 extends over 13 amino acids. The ends were cut back, 4 bases at V and 7 bases at J, with 13 bases in the middle. CDR1 is MNHEY and CDR2 is SVGAGI in the germline V gene. CDR3 DNA: TGTGCCAGCAGTTGGTTACAGGGCGGTGAAGCTTTCTTT. As protein: CASSWLQGGEAFF.

This chain joins TRBV11-3 and TRBJ2-5; D possibly corresponds to TRBD1 (6 bases). Germline V gives CDR1 SGHNT, CDR2 YENEEA. CDR3 size: 14 residues. V dropped 5 bases and J dropped 4 bases, with 14 bases sitting between them. The CDR3 reads CASSRTGLPETQYF. The CDR3 region has the DNA TGTGCCAGCAGCCGCACAGGGCTTCCAGAGACCCAGTACTTC.

DNA of the CDR3: TGTGCCAGCAGCCCCGGGTACACAGATACGCAGTATTTT. This translates into CASSPGYTDTQYF. V gene TRBV3-1 (or the pseudogene TRBV3-2) combines with J gene TRBJ2-3; D is ambiguous. The CDR3 spans 13 residues. CDR1 is LGHDT, CDR2 YNNKEL, per germline (reference sequence). V was clipped by 4 bases and J by 2 bases, with 7 bases between them.

The CDR3 region is CASSSSQGIASEQYF. Written as DNA, the CDR3 is TGTGCCAGCAGCTCATCCCAGGGGATAGCGTCCGAGCAGTACTTC. The J gene is TRBJ2-7, the V gene TRBV6-2 or TRBV6-3; D is perhaps TRBD1 (6 bases). The CDR3 is 15 residues long. V lost 6 bases to trimming and J lost 6 bases, with 21 bases between them. The germline V gene has CDR1 MNHEY and CDR2 SVGEGT.

This sequence joins TRBV5-1 and TRBJ2-1, with 8 bases lining up with TRBD2. The V gene's germline CDR1 is SGHRS and CDR2 YFSETQ. Trimming took 0 bases from V and 5 from J; bases not matched to a gene: 4. CDR3 length: 15 residues. The CDR3 nucleotides read TGCGCCAGCAGCTTGGAACTAGCGGCCCACAATGAGCAGTTCTTC. Translated, it gives CASSLELAAHNEQFF. Together with reference TRBV5-1 and TRBJ2-1, the CDR3 gives the full variable domain: KAGVTQTPRYLIKTRGQQVTLSCSPISGHRSVSWYQQTPGQGLQFLFEYFSETQRNKGNFPGRFSGRQFSNSRSEMNVSTLELGDSALYLCASSLELAAHNEQFFGPGTRLTVL.

In DNA, the CDR3 is TGTGCCAGCAGCCAGATCGGGTTGGACTATGGCTACACCTTC. It encodes CASSQIGLDYGYTF. The V call is TRBV7-2, the J call TRBJ1-2; D gene uncertain. CDR3 size: 14 residues. Trimming shortened V by 5 bases and J by 3 bases, and 13 bases separated the two germline ends. Germline V CDR1 and CDR2: SGHTA, FQGNSA.